This T cell receptor (beta chain) was sequenced for a study of cytomegalovirus exposure and HLA in healthy donors. Study-level information: Both the approximately 120 validation repertoires and the approximately 620 first-cohort repertoires used the same platform, as reported by a later analysis. Whole-study results and caveats: According to a later analysis, TCR clusters from the first cohort tended to co-occur in the 120 or so validation repertoires.

Measured with immunoSEQ multiplex PCR; TCRdb has only the in-frame clones, and not every one. The sample lists 100,000 to 150,000 clones; approximately 94% were seen once. The donors were part of the roughly 130-subject validation cohort, which stood apart from the roughly 670-subject first cohort. As for this clone: Its antigen remains unidentified.

The sample consisted of PBMCs. This TCR came from a woman aged 18-29 years in good health and CMV-seronegative.

CDR3 amino acids: CAISAEGGSEQYF. Written as DNA, the CDR3 is TGTGCCATCAGTGCCGAGGGAGGGTCCGAGCAGTACTTC. The genes are TRBV10-3 and TRBJ2-7; TRBD2 agrees at 7 bases. J lost 6 bases, V lost 4 bases, and 6 bases had no gene match. CDR3 length: 13 amino acids. Germline values: CDR1 ENHRY, CDR2 SYGVKD.